This T cell receptor (beta chain) was sequenced for a study of OX40 agonist ivuxolimab in advanced cancers. Study-wide background: The patients got ivuxolimab, which is an agonistic anti-OX40 (CD134) antibody. A diagnosis of hepatocellular carcinoma, melanoma, renal cell or head and neck cancer was present in dose-escalation patients. Study-level results: CD4+ and CD8+ blood T cells expanded clonally by week 6 at 0.1 to 3.0 mg/kg. The mean number of expanded clones was higher in CD8+ T cells than in CD4+.

About this clone itself: Antigen unknown. Within the sample, other DNA sequences also encode this same CDR3.

The V end was cut by 0 bases, the J end by 2 bases, with 6 bases between. CDR3 length: 13 residues. Per germline, CDR1 SGHRS and CDR2 YFSETQ. Sequencing was performed with immunoSEQ multiplex PCR; in TCRdb, only in-frame clones are kept and a portion is missing. The table shows under 55,000 clones, with roughly nine tenths occurring only once. The specimen was CD4+ or CD8+ T cells sorted from blood, collected in a trial of the OX40 agonist ivuxolimab. The genes are TRBV5-1 and TRBJ2-7; possibly TRBD2 for D (6 bases). The sequence was collected from an adult with an advanced solid tumor such as melanoma, head and neck, liver or kidney cancer. The DNA of the CDR3 is TGCGCCAGCAGCTTGGGCGGGACCTACGAGCAGTACTTC. This encodes CASSLGGTYEQYF.